This T cell receptor (beta chain) originates from a study of CXCR3-negative and CXCR3-positive naive CD8 T cells. Naive CD8+ T cells carried a CD45RO-CCR7+CD27+CD95- phenotype. In regard to this clonotype: What it recognizes is unknown.

Study-level findings and limits: The study found more hydrophobic TRB CDR3s in CXCR3-positive naive cells than in CXCR3-negative naive cells. Partially decreased CXCR3 expression was recorded after cryopreservation, and fresh PBMCs were used in most assays. Similar TRBV-TRBJ gene usage was seen in naive CXCR3-negative and CXCR3-positive cells, but not in memory cells.

UMI-tagged TRB cDNA libraries were built via 5' RACE. TCRdb re-called the 5' RACE reads and shows each CDR3 protein once, DNA omitted. This sample contains approximately 5,300 distinct CDR3 sequences. The CDR3 length is 14 residues. Germline V gene lookup returns CDR1 SGHKS and CDR2 YYEKEE (reference sequence). The receptor was derived from a human donor in good health. Some clones in this sample may be carry-over from other donors' samples. The sample comprised naive CXCR3+ CD8+ T cells from blood. Subset reported: CD45RO-CCR7+CD27+CD95- naive CD8+ T cells expressing CXCR3 (TNR3+). V and J are TRBV5-5 and TRBJ1-3. CDR3 sequence: CASSTVGSGNTIYF.